One sample yielded the 4 T cell receptor beta chains listed below, sequenced in a study of blood T cells in healthy people across ages. It was with a sample-barcoded 5' primer and a J-beta primer mix that a second PCR of roughly 7 to 12 cycles was run. MiXCR, applied by TCRdb to the 5' RACE reads, yields one record per CDR3 protein. This sample has about 1.5 million distinct CDR3 sequences; around 42% occur once, and the top ten carry 7.9%. The specimen was blood. These receptors were obtained from a woman between 18 and 29 years old in good health.

J is TRBJ2-7 and V is TRBV12-3 or TRBV12-4; TRBD2 aligns across 11 bases. The V and J ends lost 4 bases and 7 bases, in that order; junction bases with no gene match: 15. CDR3 size: 17 residues. The CDR3 spells CASSSYSGGDFYNEQYF. Here the CDR3 DNA reads TGTGCCAGCAGTTCTTATAGCGGGGGGGACTTCTACAATGAGCAGTACTTC.

This clonotype appeared once. J is TRBJ1-5 and V is TRBV6-1, with 7 positions matching TRBD1. The CDR3 consists of 16 residues. With 2 bases clipped from V and 6 bases from J, the junction kept 10 bases outside the gene matches. Germline CDR1 is MNHNS and CDR2 is SASEGT. As DNA, the CDR3 is TGTGCCAGCAGTGAACCTCCGCAGGGGGGGCGTCAGCCCCAGCATTTT. Translating gives CASSEPPQGGRQPQHF.

The chain joins TRBV6-1 to TRBJ2-5, with 11 bases that match TRBD1. The CDR3 extends over 20 amino acids. The ends lost 3 bases at V and 5 bases at J; junction bases unmatched: 20. Germline V CDR1 and CDR2: MNHNS, SASEGT. In DNA, the CDR3 is TGTGCCAGCAGTGAGCGGGAGGTCCCTCGAGGGACAGGGGGGAGGGAGACCCAGTACTTC. This gives the protein CASSEREVPRGTGGRETQYF.

There are a few counts of this clonotype. The chain is built from TRBV7-9 and TRBJ2-1; a possible D gene is TRBD1 (6 bases). V was cut by 7 bases and J by 10 bases, with 26 bases left in between. CDR3 length equals 16 residues. Germline CDR1 reads SEHNR; CDR2 reads FQNEAQ (reference sequence). The CDR3: CASIESGVGTSGEQFF. Written as DNA, the CDR3 is TGTGCCAGCATCGAAAGCGGTGTGGGGACATCCGGGGAGCAGTTCTTC.